This TCR beta chain was captured by sequencing in a study of T-cell memory formation after mild COVID-19. Study-level findings and limits: Day 15 to 85 contracting clones showed balanced CD4/CD8; later expanders leaned CD4+. Second-wave clones reaching peak frequency on day 37 lacked confirmed SARS-CoV-2 specificity. CD4+ contracting clones lay mainly in CM and EM, CD8+ ones in EMRA.

TCR alpha and TCR beta cDNA libraries carrying sample barcodes and UMIs came from 5'RACE with constant-segment primers. One entry per CDR3 protein results from TCRdb running MiXCR on the 5' RACE reads. The sample lists around 340,000 distinct CDR3 sequences; approximately 15% were seen once. Trimming removed 1 base from V and 9 bases from J, with 4 bases in between. Germline values: CDR1 SEHNR, CDR2 FQNEAQ (reference sequence). The length of the CDR3 is 11 residues. This clonotype turned up a few times. What it recognizes is unknown. The chain is built from TRBV7-9 and TRBJ2-1; no definite D call. Source material: PBMCs or a T cell subset sorted from them (not recorded which). The sequence came from a man aged 18 to 30 who had mild COVID-19 (a few samples of this study predate the infection). Cell type and time point are not known. The CDR3 sequence is CASSLDSEQFF. For the CDR3, the DNA is TGTGCCAGCAGCTTAGACAGTGAGCAGTTCTTC.